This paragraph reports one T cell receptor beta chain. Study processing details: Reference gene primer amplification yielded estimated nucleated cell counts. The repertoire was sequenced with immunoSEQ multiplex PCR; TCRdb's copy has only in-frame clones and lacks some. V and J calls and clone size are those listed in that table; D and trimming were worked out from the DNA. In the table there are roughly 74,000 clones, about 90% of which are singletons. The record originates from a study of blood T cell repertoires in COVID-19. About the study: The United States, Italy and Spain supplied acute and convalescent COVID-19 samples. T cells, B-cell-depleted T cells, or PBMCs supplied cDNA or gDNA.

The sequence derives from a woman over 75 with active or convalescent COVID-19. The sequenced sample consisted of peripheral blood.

In DNA form, the CDR3 reads TGTGCCTGGAGTCTTGGACTAGCGGGAGTAGGTGAGCAGTTCTTC. Amino acids: CAWSLGLAGVGEQFF. J is TRBJ2-1 and V is TRBV30, with TRBD2 matching 13 bases. CDR1 is GTSNPN and CDR2 is SVGIG in the germline V gene (reference sequence). The CDR3 is made up of 15 amino acids. V dropped 2 bases and J dropped 9; count of bases not matched to a gene: 7.